The clone carrying this T cell receptor beta chain was counted a few times. Antigen unknown. The sample belongs to a study of T-cell memory formation after mild COVID-19. Study-level background: Across donors, TCR clusters were largely donor specific.

UMIs and sample barcodes were carried by the TCR alpha and TCR beta cDNA libraries that 5'RACE produced using constant-segment primers. MiXCR was run by TCRdb on the 5' RACE reads, yielding one entry per CDR3 protein. The sample shows over 55,000 distinct CDR3 sequences, over 7.5% of them seen only once. The J segment lost 5 bases and the V segment lost 1 base, leaving 5 bases of the junction unmatched. Germline V gene sequence: CDR1 MNHEY, CDR2 SVGAGI. The CDR3 contains 15 residues. Notes on the study in general: Clones contracting over day 15 to 85 were CD4/CD8 balanced, with later expanders leaning CD4+. CD4+ clones that contracted lay mainly in CM and EM; CD8+ ones lay in EMRA.

The V call is TRBV6-5, the J call TRBJ2-3; 8 bases match TRBD2. This receptor was taken from a man between 18 and 35 years old who had mild COVID-19 (a few samples of this study predate the infection). Cell type and time point are not known. The sample was PBMCs or a T cell subset sorted from them (not recorded which). Here the CDR3 DNA reads TGTGCCAGCAGTTACTTGCGCGGGGGGCGAGATACGCAGTATTTT. Translating it yields CASSYLRGGRDTQYF.